This T cell receptor (beta chain) was sequenced for a study of cytomegalovirus exposure and HLA in healthy donors (dated by TCRdb to between 2016 and 2019). About the study as a whole: According to a later analysis, the 120 or so validation repertoires were produced on the same platform as the approximately 620 repertoires of the first cohort. The study aimed to test whether cataloging public T cell receptors could reveal signatures of past pathogen exposure. In addition to the first cohort of 500 to 850 subjects, a separate validation cohort of some 120 different subjects was used. To predict cytomegalovirus infection status, the study combined high-throughput TCR immunosequencing, statistical association of individual TCRs with disease status, and machine learning.

As regards this clone: The antigen this receptor binds is unknown. Per-nucleotide qualities are absent, and no much larger clonotype sits a single base away.

Donors formed part of the validation cohort, which comprised 120 subjects and was distinct from the first cohort of 670 or so subjects. The library relied on the immunoSEQ multiplex PCR assay. Regarding the original processing steps: To diagnose cytomegalovirus status from the catalog of TCR beta chain sequences, a statistical classification framework was built. This immuneACCESS table, as held by TCRdb, lists in-frame sequences with V and J called but not all clones. Of the missing ones, under half trace to an unresolved V gene in checked studies; the others have no known cause. D and trimming come from the DNA, and the V and J calls and clone size come from that table. Across this sample there are more than 35,000 clones, with over 80% seen only once. The top ten hold about 3% of the sample. The research as a whole found: The classifier was reported to diagnose cytomegalovirus status with high specificity and sensitivity in both the original cohort and the validation cohort. A later analysis found that TCRs clustered in the first cohort also tended to co-occur in the roughly 120 validation repertoires, with 94% of cluster scores above 0. The study gave a list of 150 to 200 TCR beta chains associated with cytomegalovirus. Across donors, most TCR sequences were observed very rarely, whereas some public TCRs were present in many individuals. The authors suggested that the approach could potentially be extended to other disease states and immunological phenotypes. The validation cohort had no HLA typing available for a later analysis, so co-occurrence within that cohort was assessed over all 120 repertoires. Three of the identified cytomegalovirus-associated TCR beta chains were confirmed in vitro to be specific for cytomegalovirus antigens.

V is trimmed back by 0 bases and J by 4 bases, and the junction contains 3 bases that no gene match accounts for. Taken from cysteine to phenylalanine, the CDR3 has 15 residues. Kept here is only the CDR3 DNA, which spans 45 bases and is read in frame from base 1. The germline V gene gives CDR1 as SGHVS and CDR2 as FQNEAQ. The TCR was taken from a man aged 18 to 35 in good health and CMV-seronegative. The sequence joins TRBV7-8 to TRBJ2-1, with TRBD1 identical over 7 junction bases. The sequenced sample was PBMCs. This receptor carries the CDR3 CASSLAVTGYNEQFF. Read as DNA, the sequence is TGTGCCAGCAGCTTAGCCGTGACAGGGTACAATGAGCAGTTCTTC.